This T cell receptor (beta chain) was observed in a study of type 1 regulatory T cells. Study background: T-allo10 is a Tr1-enriched, alloantigen-specific CD4 T cell product made in vitro.

One entry per CDR3 protein, called by TCRdb with MiXCR from the reads. The table has about 23,000 distinct CDR3 sequences, around 43% seen once. This clonotype is judged medium-sized. Antigen specificity is unknown. The CDR3 loop spans 13 amino acids. The germline CDR1 and CDR2 sequences are KGHSH and LQKENI. V lost 3 bases and J 5 bases, leaving 11 bases between the germline ends. The gene calls are TRBV18 and TRBJ2-7; D not certain. The sequencing input was cultured T cells, either the whole culture or a sorted T cell fraction (not recorded which). The sequence derives from a human donor in good health. CDR3: CASSPSLVDEQYF. CDR3 coding DNA: TGTGCCAGCTCACCTAGTTTGGTGGACGAGCAGTACTTC.